This T cell receptor (beta chain) is from a study of cytomegalovirus exposure and HLA in healthy donors. Germline loops: CDR1 MGHDK, CDR2 SYGVNS. This CDR3 is 15 amino acids long. V shed 4 bases and J shed 7 bases, with 14 bases lying between them. Libraries were prepared by immunoSEQ multiplex PCR; TCRdb keeps only in-frame clonotypes and omits some of them. Of some 170,000 clones listed, more than 75% were seen once; the top ten hold 2% to 3%. Turning to this clone: Its antigen remains unknown.

Findings and limits, study-wide: The study designated 164 TCR beta chains cytomegalovirus-associated.

The receptor was isolated from a man in his late teens or twenties in good health and CMV-seropositive. Sequenced input: PBMCs. The genes are TRBV25-1 and TRBJ1-6; D gene uncertain. CDR3 coding DNA: TGTGCCAGCAGTGGCCCAGCGGGGATCAATTCACCCCTCCACTTT. It is translated as CASSGPAGINSPLHF.